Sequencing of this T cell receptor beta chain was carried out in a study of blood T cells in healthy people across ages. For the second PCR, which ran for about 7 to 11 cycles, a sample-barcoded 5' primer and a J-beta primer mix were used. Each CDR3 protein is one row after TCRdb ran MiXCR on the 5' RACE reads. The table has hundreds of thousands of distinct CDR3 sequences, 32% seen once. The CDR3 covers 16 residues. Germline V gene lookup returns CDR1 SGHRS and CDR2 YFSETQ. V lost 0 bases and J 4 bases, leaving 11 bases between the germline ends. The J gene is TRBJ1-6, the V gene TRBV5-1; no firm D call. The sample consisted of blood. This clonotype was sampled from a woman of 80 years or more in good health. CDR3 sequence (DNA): TGCGCCAGCAGCTTGGAACCATCTACTTATAATTCACCCCTCCACTTT. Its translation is CASSLEPSTYNSPLHF.